Presented here are 3 T cell receptor beta chains from one specimen sequenced in a study of blood T cell repertoires in COVID-19. Assay: immunoSEQ multiplex PCR; the TCRdb copy retains only in-frame clones and omits some. The sample records roughly 250,000 clones, approximately 83% being singletons. The sequenced sample consisted of PBMCs or T cells enriched from blood (not recorded which). The receptors shown here come from a woman in her twenties or thirties who had recovered from COVID-19.

The J gene is TRBJ2-2, the V gene TRBV19; 8 bases fit TRBD1. Per germline, CDR1 LNHDA and CDR2 SQIVND (reference sequence). The CDR3 has 14 residues. The trim removed 9 bases at V and 4 bases at J, leaving 7 bases unmatched. This chain's CDR3 is CASSDRGATGELFF. Here the CDR3 DNA reads TGTGCCAGCAGTGACAGGGGTGCCACCGGGGAGCTGTTTTTT. The whole variable domain, filled in from reference TRBV19 and TRBJ2-2, reads DGGITQSPKYLFRKEGQNVTLSCEQNLNHDAMYWYRQDPGQGLRLIYYSQIVNDFQKGDIAEGYSVSREKKESFPLTVTSAQKNPTAFYLCASSDRGATGELFFGEGSRLTVL.

This chain links TRBV18 with TRBJ2-3; D call uncertain. CDR3 size: 15 residues. Deletions cut 2 bases from V and 1 base from J, with 10 bases between. Germline values: CDR1 KGHSH, CDR2 LQKENI. CDR3 amino acids: CASSPKVRGTDTQYF. The CDR3 DNA is TGTGCCAGCTCACCAAAAGTACGAGGCACAGATACGCAGTATTTT.

The V call is TRBV10-1, the J call TRBJ2-7, with 7 bases fitting TRBD1. Losses at the gene ends were 8 bases for V and 0 bases for J; bases not matched to a gene: 1. CDR1 is WNHNN and CDR2 is SYGVQD in the germline V gene (reference sequence). The CDR3 length is 12 residues. The CDR3 loop reads CASGDSSYEQYF. CDR3 nucleotides: TGCGCCAGCGGGGACAGCTCCTACGAGCAGTACTTC.